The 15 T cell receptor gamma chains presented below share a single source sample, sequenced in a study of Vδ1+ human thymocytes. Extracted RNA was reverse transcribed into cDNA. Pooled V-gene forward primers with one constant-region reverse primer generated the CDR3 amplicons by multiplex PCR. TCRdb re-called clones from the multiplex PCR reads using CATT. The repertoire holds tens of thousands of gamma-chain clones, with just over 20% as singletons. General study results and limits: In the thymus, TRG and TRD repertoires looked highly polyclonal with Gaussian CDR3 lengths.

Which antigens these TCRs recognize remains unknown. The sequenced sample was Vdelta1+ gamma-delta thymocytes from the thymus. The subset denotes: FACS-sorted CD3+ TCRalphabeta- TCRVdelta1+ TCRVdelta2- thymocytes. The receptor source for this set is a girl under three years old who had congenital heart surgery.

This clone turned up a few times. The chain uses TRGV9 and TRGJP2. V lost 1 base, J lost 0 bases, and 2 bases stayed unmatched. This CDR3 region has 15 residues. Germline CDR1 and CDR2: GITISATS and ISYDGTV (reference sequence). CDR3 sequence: CALWEVNSSDWIKTF. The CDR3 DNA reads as TGTGCCTTGTGGGAGGTTAATAGTAGTGATTGGATCAAGACGTTT.

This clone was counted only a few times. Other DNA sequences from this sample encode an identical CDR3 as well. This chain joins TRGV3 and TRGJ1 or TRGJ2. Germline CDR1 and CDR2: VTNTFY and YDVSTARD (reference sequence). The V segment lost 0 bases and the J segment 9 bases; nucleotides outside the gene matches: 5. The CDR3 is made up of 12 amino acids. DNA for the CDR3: TGTGCCACCTGGGACAGGCGAGTTAAGAAACTCTTT. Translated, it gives CATWDRRVKKLF.

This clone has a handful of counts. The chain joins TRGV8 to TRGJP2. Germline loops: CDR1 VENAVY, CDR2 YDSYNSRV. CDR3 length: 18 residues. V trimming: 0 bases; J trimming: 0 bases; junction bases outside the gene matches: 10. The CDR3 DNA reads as TGTGCCACCTGGGATAGGCAGGTCGGGAATAGTAGTGATTGGATCAAGACGTTT. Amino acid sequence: CATWDRQVGNSSDWIKTF.

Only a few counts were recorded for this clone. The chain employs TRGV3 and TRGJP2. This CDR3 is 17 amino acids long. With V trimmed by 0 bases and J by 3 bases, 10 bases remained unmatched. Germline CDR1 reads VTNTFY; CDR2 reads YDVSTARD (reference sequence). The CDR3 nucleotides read TGTGCCACCTGGGACAGGCTAGTCGGCGGTAGTGATTGGATCAAGACGTTT. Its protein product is CATWDRLVGGSDWIKTF.

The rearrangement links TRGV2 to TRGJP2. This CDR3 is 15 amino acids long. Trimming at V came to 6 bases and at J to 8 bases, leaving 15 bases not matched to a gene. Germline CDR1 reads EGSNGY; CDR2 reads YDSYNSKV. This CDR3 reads CATWPHLYRDWIKTF. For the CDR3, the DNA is TGTGCCACCTGGCCCCACCTATATCGGGATTGGATCAAGACGTTT.

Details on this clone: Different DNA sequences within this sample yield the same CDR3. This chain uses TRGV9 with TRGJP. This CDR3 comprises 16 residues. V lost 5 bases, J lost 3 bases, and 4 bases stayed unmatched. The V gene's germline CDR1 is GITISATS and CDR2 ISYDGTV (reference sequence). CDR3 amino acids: CALWGLQELGKKIKVF. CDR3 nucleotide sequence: TGTGCCTTGTGGGGGTTGCAAGAGTTGGGCAAAAAAATCAAGGTATTT.

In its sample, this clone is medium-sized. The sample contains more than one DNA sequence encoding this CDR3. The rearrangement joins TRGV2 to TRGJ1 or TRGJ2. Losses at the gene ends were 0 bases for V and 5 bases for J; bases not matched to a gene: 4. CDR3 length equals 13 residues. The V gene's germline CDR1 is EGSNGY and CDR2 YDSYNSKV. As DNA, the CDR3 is TGTGCCACCTGGGACGGGCCTGATTATAAGAAACTCTTT. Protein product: CATWDGPDYKKLF.

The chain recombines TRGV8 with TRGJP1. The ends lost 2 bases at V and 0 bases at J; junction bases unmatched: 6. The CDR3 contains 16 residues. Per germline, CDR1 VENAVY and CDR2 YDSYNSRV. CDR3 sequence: CATWDTENTTGWFKIF. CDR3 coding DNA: TGTGCCACCTGGGATACGGAAAATACCACTGGTTGGTTCAAGATATTT.

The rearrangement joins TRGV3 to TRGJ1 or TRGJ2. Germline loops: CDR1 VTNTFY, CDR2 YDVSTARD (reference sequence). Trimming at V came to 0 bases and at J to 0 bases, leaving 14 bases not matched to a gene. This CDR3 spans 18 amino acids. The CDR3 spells CATWDRQQKQLNYYKKLF. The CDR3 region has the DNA TGTGCCACCTGGGACAGGCAGCAAAAACAGCTGAATTATTATAAGAAACTCTTT.

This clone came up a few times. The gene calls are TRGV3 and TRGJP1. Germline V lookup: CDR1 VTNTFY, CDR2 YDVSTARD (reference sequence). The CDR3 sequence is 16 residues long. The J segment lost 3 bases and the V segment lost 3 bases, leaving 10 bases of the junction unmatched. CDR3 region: CATWDGLESTGWFKIF. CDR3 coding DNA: TGTGCCACCTGGGACGGGCTGGAGTCCACTGGTTGGTTCAAGATATTT.

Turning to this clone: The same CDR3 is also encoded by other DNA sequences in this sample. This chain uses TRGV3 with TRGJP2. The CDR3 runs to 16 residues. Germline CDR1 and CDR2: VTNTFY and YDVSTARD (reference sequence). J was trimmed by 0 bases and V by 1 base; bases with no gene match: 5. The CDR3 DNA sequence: TGTGCCACCTGGGACAGTACCTATAGTAGTGATTGGATCAAGACGTTT. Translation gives CATWDSTYSSDWIKTF.

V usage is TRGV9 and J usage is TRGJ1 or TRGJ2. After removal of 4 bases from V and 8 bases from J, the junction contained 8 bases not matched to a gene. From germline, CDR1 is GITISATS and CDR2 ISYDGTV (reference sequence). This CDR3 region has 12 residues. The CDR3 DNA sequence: TGTGCCTTGTGGGAATTTGAAGATAAGAAACTCTTT. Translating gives CALWEFEDKKLF.

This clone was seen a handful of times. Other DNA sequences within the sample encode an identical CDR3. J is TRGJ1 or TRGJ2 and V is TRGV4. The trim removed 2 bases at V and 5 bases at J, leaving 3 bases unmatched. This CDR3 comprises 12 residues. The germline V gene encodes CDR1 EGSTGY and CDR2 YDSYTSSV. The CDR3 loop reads CATWDANYKKLF. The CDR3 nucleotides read TGTGCCACCTGGGATGCCAATTATAAGAAACTCTTT.

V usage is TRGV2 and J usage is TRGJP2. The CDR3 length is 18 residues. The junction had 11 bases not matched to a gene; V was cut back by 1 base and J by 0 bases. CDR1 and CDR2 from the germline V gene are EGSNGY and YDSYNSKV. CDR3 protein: CATWDGGAIYSSDWIKTF. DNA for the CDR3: TGTGCCACCTGGGACGGTGGGGCTATATATAGTAGTGATTGGATCAAGACGTTT.

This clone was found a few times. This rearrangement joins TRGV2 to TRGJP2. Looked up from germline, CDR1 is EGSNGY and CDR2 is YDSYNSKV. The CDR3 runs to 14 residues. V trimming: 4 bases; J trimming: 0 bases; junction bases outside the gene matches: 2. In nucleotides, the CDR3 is TGTGCCACCTGGGAGTATAGTAGTGATTGGATCAAGACGTTT. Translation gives CATWEYSSDWIKTF.